This T cell receptor beta chain stems from a study of blood T cell repertoires in COVID-19. Germline CDR1 KGHSH, CDR2 LQKENI. The junction had 7 bases not matched to a gene; V was cut back by 6 bases and J by 7 bases. This CDR3 region has 15 residues. The assay was immunoSEQ multiplex PCR, and TCRdb's table has in-frame clones only and misses some. The sample holds 490,000 or so clones, about 88% seen once. This TCR was sampled from a woman aged 55 to 70 who had recovered from COVID-19. The rearrangement links TRBV18 to TRBJ2-1; 12 bases align to TRBD2. The specimen was PBMCs or T cells enriched from blood (not recorded which). CDR3 DNA sequence: TGTGCCAGCTCCCCTAGCGGGGGGGGGTCAAATGAGCAGTTCTTC. It is translated as CASSPSGGGSNEQFF.